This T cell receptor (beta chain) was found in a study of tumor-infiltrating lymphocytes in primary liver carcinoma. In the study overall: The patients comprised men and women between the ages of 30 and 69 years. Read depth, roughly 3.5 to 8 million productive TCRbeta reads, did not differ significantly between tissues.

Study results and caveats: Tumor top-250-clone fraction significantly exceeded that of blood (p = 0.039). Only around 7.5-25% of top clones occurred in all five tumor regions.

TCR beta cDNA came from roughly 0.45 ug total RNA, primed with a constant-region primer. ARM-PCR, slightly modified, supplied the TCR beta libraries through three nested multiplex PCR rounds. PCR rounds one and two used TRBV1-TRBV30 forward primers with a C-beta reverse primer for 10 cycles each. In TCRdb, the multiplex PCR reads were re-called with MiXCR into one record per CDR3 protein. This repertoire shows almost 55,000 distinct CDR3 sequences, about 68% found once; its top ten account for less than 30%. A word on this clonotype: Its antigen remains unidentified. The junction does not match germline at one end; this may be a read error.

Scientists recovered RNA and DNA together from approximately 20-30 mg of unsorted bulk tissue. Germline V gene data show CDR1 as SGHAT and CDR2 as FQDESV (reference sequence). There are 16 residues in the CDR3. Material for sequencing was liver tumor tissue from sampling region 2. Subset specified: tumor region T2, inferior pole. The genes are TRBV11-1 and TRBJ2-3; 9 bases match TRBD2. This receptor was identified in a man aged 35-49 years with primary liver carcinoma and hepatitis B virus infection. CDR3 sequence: CVSSLGTSTQTDTQCF. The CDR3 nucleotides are TGTGTCAGCAGCCTTGGGACTAGCACACAAACAGATACGCAGTGTTTT.